Below, one TCR beta chain is given with its context. Under the authors' procedure: Amplification of reference gene primers was used by the study to estimate nucleated cell counts. Sequenced by immunoSEQ multiplex PCR; TCRdb stores in-frame clones only, minus some. The V and J calls and clone size come from that table; D and trimming were worked out from the DNA. Of about 59,000 clones in the sample, roughly four fifths were seen once. The data were obtained in a study of blood T cell repertoires in COVID-19. The overall study: Collection of acute and convalescent COVID-19 samples took place in the United States, Italy and Spain. The cDNA or gDNA used as material had been derived from T cells, B-cell-depleted T cells, or PBMCs.

What was sequenced was peripheral blood. The receptor comes from a human donor in a cohort sampled during active COVID-19.

CDR3 in DNA: TGTGCCAGCTCACCACAGGCAGGCACTGAAGCTTTCTTT. It specifies CASSPQAGTEAFF. The chain uses TRBV18 and TRBJ1-1; no clear D gene. This CDR3 region has 13 residues. The germline gives CDR1 KGHSH, CDR2 LQKENI. Trimming pared 1 base from V and 4 bases from J, leaving 7 bases between.